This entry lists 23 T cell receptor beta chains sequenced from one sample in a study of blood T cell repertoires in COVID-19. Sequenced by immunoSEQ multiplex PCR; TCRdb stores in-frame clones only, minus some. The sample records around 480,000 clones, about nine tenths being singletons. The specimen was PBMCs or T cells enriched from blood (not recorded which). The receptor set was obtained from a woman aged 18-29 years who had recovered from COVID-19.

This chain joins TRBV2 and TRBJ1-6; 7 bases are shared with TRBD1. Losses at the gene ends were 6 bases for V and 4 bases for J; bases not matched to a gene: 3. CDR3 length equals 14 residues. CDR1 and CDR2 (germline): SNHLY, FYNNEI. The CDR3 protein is CASSTGEYNSPLHF. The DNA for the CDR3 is TGTGCCAGCAGCACAGGGGAATATAATTCACCCCTCCACTTT.

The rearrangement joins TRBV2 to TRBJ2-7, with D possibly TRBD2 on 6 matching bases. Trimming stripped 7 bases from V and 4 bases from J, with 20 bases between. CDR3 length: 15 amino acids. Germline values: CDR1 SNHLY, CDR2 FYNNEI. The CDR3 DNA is TGTGCCAGCACGGAGGGTAGCGTCCTAATTTACGAGCAGTACTTC. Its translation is CASTEGSVLIYEQYF.

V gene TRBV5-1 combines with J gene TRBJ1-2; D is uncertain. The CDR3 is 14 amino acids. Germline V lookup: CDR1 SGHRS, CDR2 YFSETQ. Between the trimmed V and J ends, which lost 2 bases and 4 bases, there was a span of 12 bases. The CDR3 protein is CASSLSDSGYGYTF. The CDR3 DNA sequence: TGCGCCAGCAGCTTATCCGATTCGGGCTATGGCTACACCTTC. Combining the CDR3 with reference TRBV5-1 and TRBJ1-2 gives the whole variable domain KAGVTQTPRYLIKTRGQQVTLSCSPISGHRSVSWYQQTPGQGLQFLFEYFSETQRNKGNFPGRFSGRQFSNSRSEMNVSTLELGDSALYLCASSLSDSGYGYTFGSGTRLTVV.

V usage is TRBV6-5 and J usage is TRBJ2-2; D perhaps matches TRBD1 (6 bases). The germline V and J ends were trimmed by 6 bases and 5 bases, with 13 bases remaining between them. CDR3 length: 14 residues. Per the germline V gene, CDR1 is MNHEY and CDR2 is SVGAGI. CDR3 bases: TGTGCCAGCAGCCGGGACACGGAAACCGGGGAGCTGTTTTTT. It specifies CASSRDTETGELFF.

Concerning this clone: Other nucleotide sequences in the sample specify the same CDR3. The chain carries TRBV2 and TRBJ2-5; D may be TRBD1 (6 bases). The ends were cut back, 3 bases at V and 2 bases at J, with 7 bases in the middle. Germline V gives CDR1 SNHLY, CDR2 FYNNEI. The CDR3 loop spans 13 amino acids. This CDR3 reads CASSEDSQETQYF. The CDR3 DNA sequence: TGTGCCAGCAGTGAGGACAGTCAAGAGACCCAGTACTTC.

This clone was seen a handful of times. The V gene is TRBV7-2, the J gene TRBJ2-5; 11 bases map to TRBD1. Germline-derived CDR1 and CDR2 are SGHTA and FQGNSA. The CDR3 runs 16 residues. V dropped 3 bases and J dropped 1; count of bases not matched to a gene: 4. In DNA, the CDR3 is TGTGCCAGCAGCTTTGCCGGGACAGGGGGCCAAGAGACCCAGTACTTC. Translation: CASSFAGTGGQETQYF.

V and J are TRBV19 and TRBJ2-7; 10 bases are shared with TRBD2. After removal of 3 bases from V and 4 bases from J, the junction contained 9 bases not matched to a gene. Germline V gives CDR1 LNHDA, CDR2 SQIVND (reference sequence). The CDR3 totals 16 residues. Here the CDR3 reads CASSIGLATSGYEQYF. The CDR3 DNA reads TGTGCCAGTAGTATTGGGTTGGCGACTAGCGGGTACGAGCAGTACTTC.

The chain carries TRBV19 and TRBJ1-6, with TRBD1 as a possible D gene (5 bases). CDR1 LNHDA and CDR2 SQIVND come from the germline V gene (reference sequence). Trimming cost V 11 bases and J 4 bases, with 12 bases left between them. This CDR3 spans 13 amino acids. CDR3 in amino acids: CACRGEYNSPLHF. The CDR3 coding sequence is TGTGCCTGCCGGGGGGAATATAATTCACCCCTCCACTTT.

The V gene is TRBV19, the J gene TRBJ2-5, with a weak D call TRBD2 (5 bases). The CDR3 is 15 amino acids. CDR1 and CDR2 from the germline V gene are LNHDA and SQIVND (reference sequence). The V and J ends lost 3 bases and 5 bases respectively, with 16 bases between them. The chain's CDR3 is CASSIFADRGETQYF. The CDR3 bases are TGTGCCAGTAGTATCTTCGCCGATAGAGGGGAGACCCAGTACTTC. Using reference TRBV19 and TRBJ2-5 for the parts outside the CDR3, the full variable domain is DGGITQSPKYLFRKEGQNVTLSCEQNLNHDAMYWYRQDPGQGLRLIYYSQIVNDFQKGDIAEGYSVSREKKESFPLTVTSAQKNPTAFYLCASSIFADRGETQYFGPGTRLLVL.

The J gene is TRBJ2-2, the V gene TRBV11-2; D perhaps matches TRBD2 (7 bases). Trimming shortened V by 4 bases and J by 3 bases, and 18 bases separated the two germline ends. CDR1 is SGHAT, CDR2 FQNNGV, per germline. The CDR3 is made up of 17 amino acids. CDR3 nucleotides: TGTGCCAGCAGCTCCCCCTTAGGGGGGGCCGACACCGGGGAGCTGTTTTTT. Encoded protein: CASSSPLGGADTGELFF.

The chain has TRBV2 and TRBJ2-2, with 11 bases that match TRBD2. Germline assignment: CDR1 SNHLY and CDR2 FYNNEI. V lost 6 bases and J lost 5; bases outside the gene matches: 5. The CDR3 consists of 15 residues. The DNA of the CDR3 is TGTGCCAGCAGATTAGCGGGGGGGCGAACCGGGGAGCTGTTTTTT. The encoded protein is CASRLAGGRTGELFF.

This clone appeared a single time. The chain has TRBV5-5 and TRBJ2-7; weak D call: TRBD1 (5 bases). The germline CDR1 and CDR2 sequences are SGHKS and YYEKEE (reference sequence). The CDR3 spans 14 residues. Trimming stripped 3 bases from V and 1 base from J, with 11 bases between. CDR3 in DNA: TGTGCCAGCAGCTCCTGGACAAATTCCTACGAGCAGTACTTC. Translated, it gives CASSSWTNSYEQYF. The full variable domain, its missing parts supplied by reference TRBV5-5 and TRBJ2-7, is DAGVTQSPTHLIKTRGQQVTLRCSPISGHKSVSWYQQVLGQGPQFIFQYYEKEERGRGNFPDRFSARQFPNYSSELNVNALLLGDSALYLCASSSWTNSYEQYFGPGTRLTVT.

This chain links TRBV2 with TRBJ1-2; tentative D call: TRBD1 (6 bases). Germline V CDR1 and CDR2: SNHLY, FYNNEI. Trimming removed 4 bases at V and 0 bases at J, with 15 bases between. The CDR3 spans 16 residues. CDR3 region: CASSGSTGSANYGYTF. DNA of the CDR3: TGTGCCAGCAGTGGATCTACAGGGTCAGCTAACTATGGCTACACCTTC. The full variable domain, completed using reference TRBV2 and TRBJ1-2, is EPEVTQTPSHQVTQMGQEVILRCVPISNHLYFYWYRQILGQKVEFLVSFYNNEISEKSEIFDDQFSVERPDGSNFTLKIRSTKLEDSAMYFCASSGSTGSANYGYTFGSGTRLTVV.

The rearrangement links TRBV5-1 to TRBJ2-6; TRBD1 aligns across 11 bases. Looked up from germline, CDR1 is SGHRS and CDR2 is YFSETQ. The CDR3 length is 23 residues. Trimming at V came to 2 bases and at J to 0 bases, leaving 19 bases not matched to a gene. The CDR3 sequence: CASSFNAGTGGVNYASGANVLTF. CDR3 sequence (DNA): TGCGCCAGCAGCTTTAATGCTGGGACAGGGGGGGTAAACTATGCCTCTGGGGCCAACGTCCTGACTTTC. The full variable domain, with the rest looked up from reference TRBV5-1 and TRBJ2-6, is KAGVTQTPRYLIKTRGQQVTLSCSPISGHRSVSWYQQTPGQGLQFLFEYFSETQRNKGNFPGRFSGRQFSNSRSEMNVSTLELGDSALYLCASSFNAGTGGVNYASGANVLTFGAGSRLTVL.

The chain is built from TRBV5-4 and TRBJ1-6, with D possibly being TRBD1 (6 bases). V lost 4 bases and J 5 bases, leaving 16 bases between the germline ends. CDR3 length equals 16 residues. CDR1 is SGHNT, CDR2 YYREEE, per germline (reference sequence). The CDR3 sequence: CASSLGGGFDNSPLHF. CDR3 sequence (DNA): TGTGCCAGCAGCCTAGGGGGGGGGTTCGATAATTCACCCCTCCACTTT. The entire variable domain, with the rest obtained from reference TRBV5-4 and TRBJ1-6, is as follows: ETGVTQSPTHLIKTRGQQVTLRCSSQSGHNTVSWYQQALGQGPQFIFQYYREEENGRGNFPPRFSGLQFPNYSSELNVNALELDDSALYLCASSLGGGFDNSPLHFGNGTRLTVT.

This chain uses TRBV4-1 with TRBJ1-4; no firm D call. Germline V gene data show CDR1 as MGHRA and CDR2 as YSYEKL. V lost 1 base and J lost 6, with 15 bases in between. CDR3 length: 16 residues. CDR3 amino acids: CASSQVAILMDEKLFF. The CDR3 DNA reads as TGCGCCAGCAGCCAAGTGGCAATTCTGATGGATGAAAAACTGTTTTTT.

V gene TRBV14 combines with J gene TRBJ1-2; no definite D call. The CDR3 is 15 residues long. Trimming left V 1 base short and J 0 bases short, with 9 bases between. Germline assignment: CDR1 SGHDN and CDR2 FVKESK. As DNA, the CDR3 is TGTGCCAGCAGCCAAGCGCACAGCTCTAACTATGGCTACACCTTC. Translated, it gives CASSQAHSSNYGYTF.

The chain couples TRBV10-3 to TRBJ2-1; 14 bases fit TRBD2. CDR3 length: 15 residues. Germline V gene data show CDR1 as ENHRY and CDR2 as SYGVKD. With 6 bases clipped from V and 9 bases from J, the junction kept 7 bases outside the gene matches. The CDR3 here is CAISGTSGGKGEQFF. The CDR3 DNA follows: TGTGCCATCAGCGGGACTAGCGGGGGAAAAGGTGAGCAGTTCTTC.

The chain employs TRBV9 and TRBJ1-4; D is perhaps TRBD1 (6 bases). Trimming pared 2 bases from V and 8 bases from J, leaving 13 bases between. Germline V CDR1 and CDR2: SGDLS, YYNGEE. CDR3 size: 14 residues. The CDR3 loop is CASSVGGASEKLFF. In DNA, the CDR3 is TGTGCCAGCAGCGTTGGGGGGGCTTCGGAAAAACTGTTTTTT.

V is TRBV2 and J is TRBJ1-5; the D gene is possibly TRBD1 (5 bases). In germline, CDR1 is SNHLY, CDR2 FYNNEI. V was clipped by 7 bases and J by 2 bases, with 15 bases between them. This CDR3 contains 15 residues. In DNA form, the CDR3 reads TGTGCCAGCACTCACGGGGGGTGGCGCAATCAGCCCCAGCATTTT. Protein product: CASTHGGWRNQPQHF.

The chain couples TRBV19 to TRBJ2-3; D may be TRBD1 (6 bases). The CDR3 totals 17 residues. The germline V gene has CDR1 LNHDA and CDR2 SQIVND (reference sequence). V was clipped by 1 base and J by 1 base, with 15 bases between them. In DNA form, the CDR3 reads TGTGCCAGTAGTATAGTCGGGACAAAAAGTCGCACAGATACGCAGTATTTT. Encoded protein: CASSIVGTKSRTDTQYF.

CDR3 in amino acids: CASSFPGQNTEAFF. The CDR3 DNA is TGTGCCAGTAGTTTCCCGGGACAGAACACTGAAGCTTTCTTT. The chain is built from TRBV19 and TRBJ1-1, with D possibly TRBD1 on 6 matching bases. This CDR3 contains 14 residues. Trimming took 5 bases from V and 1 from J, leaving 11 bases between them. CDR1 is LNHDA, CDR2 SQIVND, per germline (reference sequence).

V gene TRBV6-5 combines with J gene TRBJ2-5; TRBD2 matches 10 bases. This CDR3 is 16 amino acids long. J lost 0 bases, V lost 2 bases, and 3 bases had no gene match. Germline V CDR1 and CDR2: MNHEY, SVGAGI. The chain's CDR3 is CASSYAGLADQETQYF. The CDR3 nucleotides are TGTGCCAGCAGTTACGCCGGACTAGCGGACCAAGAGACCCAGTACTTC.